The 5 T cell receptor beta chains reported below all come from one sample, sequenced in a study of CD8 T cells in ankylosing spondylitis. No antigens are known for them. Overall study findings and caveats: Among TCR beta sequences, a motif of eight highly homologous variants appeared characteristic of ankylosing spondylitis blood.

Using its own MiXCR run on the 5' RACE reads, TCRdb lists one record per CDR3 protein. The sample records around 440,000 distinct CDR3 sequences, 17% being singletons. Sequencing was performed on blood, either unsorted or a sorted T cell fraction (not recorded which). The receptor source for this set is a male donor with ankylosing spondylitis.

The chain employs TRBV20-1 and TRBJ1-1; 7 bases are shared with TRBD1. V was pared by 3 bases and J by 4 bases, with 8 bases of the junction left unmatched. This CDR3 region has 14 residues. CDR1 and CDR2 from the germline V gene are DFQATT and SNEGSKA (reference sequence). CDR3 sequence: CSASGRQGGTEAFF. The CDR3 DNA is TGCAGTGCTAGCGGAAGACAGGGTGGCACTGAAGCTTTCTTT.

CDR3 sequence (DNA): TGTGCCACCAGCAGAGCGATCGGGACAGCGCTGAAGTACCAAGAGACCCAGTACTTC. As protein: CATSRAIGTALKYQETQYF. The rearrangement joins TRBV15 to TRBJ2-5; 7 bases align to TRBD1. V dropped 1 base and J dropped 0; count of bases not matched to a gene: 14. This CDR3 spans 19 amino acids. Per the germline V gene, CDR1 is LNHNV and CDR2 is YYDKDF (reference sequence).

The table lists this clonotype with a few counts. As DNA, the CDR3 is TGTGCCAGCAGCCAAGATACTGGGTTTGAAAAACTGTTTTTT. Encoded protein: CASSQDTGFEKLFF. This sequence joins TRBV3-1 and TRBJ1-4, with D unclear. In germline, CDR1 is LGHDT, CDR2 YNNKEL (reference sequence). V lost 0 bases and J lost 7, with 9 bases in between. The CDR3 has 14 residues.

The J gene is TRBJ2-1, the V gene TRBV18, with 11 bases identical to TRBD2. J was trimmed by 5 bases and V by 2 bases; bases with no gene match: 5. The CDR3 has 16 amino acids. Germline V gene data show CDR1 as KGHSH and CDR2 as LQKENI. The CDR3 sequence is CASSPSVAGGHNEQFF. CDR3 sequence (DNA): TGTGCCAGCTCACCATCCGTAGCGGGGGGGCACAATGAGCAGTTCTTC.

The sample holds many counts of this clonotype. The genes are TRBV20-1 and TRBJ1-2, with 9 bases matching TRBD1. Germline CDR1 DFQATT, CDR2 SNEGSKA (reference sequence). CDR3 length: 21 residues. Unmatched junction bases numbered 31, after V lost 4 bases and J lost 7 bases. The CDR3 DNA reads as TGCAGTGCTACCACAGGGGAACAGGGGGCTTTCGCGTTGGCGTTTTTGACTGGCTACACCTTC. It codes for CSATTGEQGAFALAFLTGYTF.